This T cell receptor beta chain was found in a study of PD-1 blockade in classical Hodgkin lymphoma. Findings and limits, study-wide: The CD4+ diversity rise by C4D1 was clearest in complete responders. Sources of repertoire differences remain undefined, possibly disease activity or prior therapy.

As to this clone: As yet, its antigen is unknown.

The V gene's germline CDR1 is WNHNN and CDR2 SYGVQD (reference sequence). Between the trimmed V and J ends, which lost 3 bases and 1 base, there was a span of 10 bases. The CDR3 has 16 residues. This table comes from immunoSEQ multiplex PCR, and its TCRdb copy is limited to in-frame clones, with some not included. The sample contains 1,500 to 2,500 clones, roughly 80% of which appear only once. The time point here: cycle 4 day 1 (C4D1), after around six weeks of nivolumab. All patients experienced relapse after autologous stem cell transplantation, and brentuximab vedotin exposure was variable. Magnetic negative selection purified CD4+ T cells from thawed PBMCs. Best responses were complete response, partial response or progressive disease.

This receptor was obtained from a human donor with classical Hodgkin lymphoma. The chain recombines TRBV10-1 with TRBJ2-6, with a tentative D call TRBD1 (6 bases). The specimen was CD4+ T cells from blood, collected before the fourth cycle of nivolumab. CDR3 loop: CASSESTGSGANVLTF. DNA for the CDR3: TGCGCCAGCAGTGAAAGTACAGGGTCTGGGGCCAACGTCCTGACTTTC.